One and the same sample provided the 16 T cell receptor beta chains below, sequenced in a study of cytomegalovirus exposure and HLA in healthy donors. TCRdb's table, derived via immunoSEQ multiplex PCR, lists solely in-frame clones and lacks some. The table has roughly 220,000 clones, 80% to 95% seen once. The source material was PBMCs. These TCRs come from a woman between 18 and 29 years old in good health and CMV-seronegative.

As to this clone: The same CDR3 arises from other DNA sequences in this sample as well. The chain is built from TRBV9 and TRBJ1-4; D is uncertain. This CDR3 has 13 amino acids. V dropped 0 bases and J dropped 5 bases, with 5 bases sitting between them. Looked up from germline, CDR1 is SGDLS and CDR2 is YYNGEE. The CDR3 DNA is TGTGCCAGCAGCGTAGGGCCGAATGAAAAACTGTTTTTT. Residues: CASSVGPNEKLFF.

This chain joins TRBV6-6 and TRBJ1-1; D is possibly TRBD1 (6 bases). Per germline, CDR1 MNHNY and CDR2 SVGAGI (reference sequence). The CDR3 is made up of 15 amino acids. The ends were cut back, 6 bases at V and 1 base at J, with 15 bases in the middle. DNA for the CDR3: TGTGCCAGCAGAGAACCACAGGGACAGAACACTGAAGCTTTCTTT. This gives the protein CASREPQGQNTEAFF.

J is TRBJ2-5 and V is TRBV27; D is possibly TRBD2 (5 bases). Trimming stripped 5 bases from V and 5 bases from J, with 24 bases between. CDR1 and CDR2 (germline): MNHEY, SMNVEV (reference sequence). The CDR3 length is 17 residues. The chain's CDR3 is CASSKAEGVIGRETQYF. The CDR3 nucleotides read TGTGCCAGCAGTAAGGCTGAGGGAGTAATAGGAAGGGAGACCCAGTACTTC.

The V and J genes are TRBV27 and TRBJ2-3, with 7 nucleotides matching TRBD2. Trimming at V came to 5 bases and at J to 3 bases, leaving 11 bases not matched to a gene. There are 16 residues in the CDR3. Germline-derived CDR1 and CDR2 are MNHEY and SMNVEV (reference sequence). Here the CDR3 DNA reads TGTGCCAGCAGTCTTGGGGCTAGCGGATATACAGATACGCAGTATTTT. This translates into CASSLGASGYTDTQYF.

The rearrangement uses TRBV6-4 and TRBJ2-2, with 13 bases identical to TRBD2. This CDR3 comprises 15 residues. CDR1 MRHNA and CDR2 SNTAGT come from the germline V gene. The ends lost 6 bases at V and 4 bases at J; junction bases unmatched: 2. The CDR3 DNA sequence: TGTGCCAGCAGCCGGACTAGCGGGAGCACCGGGGAGCTGTTTTTT. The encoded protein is CASSRTSGSTGELFF.

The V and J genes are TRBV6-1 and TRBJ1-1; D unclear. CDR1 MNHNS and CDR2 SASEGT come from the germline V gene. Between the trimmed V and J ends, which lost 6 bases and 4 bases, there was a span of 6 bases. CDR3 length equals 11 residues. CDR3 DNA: TGTGCCAGCAGGGCGGGCACTGAAGCTTTCTTT. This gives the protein CASRAGTEAFF.

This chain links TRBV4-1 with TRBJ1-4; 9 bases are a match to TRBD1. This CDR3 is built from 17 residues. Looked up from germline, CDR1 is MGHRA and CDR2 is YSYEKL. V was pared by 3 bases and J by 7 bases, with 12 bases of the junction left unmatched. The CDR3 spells CASSHLAGDRVGEKLFF. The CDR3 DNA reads TGCGCCAGCAGCCACTTAGCCGGGGACAGGGTTGGTGAAAAACTGTTTTTT.

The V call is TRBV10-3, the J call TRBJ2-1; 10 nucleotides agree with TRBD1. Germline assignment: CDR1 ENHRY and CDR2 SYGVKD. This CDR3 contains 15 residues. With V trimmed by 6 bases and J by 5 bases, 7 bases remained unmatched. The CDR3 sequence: CAIRIDRGLHNEQFF. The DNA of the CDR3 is TGTGCCATCAGAATTGACAGGGGGCTCCACAATGAGCAGTTCTTC.

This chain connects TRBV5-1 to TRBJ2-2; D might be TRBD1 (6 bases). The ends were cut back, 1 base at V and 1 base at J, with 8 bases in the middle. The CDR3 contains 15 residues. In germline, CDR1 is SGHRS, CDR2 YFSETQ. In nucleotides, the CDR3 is TGCGCCAGCAGCTTGAAGGGACAGAACACCGGGGAGCTGTTTTTT. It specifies CASSLKGQNTGELFF.

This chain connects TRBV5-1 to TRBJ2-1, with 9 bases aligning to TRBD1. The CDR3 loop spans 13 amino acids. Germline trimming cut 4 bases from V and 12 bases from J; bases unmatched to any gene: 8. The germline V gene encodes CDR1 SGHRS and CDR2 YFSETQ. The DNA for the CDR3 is TGCGCCAGCAGCCCGGACCCGACAGGGGGGCAGTTCTTC. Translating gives CASSPDPTGGQFF. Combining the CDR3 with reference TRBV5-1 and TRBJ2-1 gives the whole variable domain KAGVTQTPRYLIKTRGQQVTLSCSPISGHRSVSWYQQTPGQGLQFLFEYFSETQRNKGNFPGRFSGRQFSNSRSEMNVSTLELGDSALYLCASSPDPTGGQFFGPGTRLTVL.

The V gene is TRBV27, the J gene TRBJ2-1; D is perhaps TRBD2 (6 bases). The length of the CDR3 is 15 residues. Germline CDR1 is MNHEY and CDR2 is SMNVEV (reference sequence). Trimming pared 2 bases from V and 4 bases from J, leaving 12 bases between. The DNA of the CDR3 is TGTGCCAGCAGTTTAGGGATGGGGGGATACAATGAGCAGTTCTTC. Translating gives CASSLGMGGYNEQFF.

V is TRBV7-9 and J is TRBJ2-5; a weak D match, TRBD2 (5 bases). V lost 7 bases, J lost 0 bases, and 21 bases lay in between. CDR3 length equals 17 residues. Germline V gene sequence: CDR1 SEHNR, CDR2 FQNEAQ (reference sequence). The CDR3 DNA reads TGTGCCAGCACGGAGAGGGTAATGGGCCCCAACCAAGAGACCCAGTACTTC. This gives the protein CASTERVMGPNQETQYF.

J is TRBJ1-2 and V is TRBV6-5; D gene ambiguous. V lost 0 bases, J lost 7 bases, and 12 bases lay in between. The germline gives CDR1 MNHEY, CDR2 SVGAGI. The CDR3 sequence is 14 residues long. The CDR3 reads CASSYSTARGGYTF. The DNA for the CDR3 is TGTGCCAGCAGTTACTCGACCGCCCGAGGTGGCTACACCTTC.

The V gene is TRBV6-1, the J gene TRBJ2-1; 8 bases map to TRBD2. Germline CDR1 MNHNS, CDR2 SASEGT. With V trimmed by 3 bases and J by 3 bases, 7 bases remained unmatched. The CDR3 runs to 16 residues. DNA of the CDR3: TGTGCCAGCAGTGAGATGGTACTAGCGGACTACAATGAGCAGTTCTTC. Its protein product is CASSEMVLADYNEQFF.

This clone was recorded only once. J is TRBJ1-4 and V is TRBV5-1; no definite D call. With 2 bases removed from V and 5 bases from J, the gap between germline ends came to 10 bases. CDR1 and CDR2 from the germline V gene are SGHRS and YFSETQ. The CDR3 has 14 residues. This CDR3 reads CASSFAGINEKLFF. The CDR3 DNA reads TGCGCCAGCAGCTTTGCAGGAATAAATGAAAAACTGTTTTTT.

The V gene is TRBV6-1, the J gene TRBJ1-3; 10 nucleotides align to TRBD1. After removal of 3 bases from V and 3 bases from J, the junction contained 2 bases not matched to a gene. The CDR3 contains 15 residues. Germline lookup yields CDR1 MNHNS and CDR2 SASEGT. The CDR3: CASSDGTGVGNTIYF. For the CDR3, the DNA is TGTGCCAGCAGTGACGGGACAGGGGTTGGAAACACCATATATTTT.